Listed below are T cell receptor beta chains from one sample, sequenced in a study of CD8+CD57+ T cells in acquired aplastic anemia. TCRdb passed the reads through MiXCR, listing each CDR3 protein once. In the table there are around 42,000 distinct CDR3 sequences, about 60% of which are singletons. Sequenced sample: sorted CD4+, CD8+, or CD8+CD57+ T cells (not recorded which) from PBMCs. The receptors originated from a human donor with aplastic anemia. Each CDR3 is given with its conserved first and last residue. Fields, in order: J gene, D gene, V gene, clone size, CDR3 DNA, CDR3 protein. D genes are given only for firm matches. Some rows have no size entry. The others give once, few or many, or a class for an expanded clone.

TRBJ1-2,-,TRBV15,-,TGTGCCACCAGCAGAGACCGGGCCCAGCACACCTTC,CATSRDRAQHTF
TRBJ1-3,-,TRBV24-1,-,TGTGCCACCAGTGACCGGAGGACAGACACTGGAAACACCATATATTTT,CATSDRRTDTGNTIYF
TRBJ2-1,-,TRBV29-1,-,TGCAGCGTTGAAGACTGGAATGAGCAGTTCTTC,CSVEDWNEQFF
TRBJ1-5,-,TRBV10-2,many,TGCGCCAGCAGTGTAGGAGGGGGGACCCAGCATTTT,CASSVGGGTQHF
TRBJ2-3,-,TRBV2,-,TGTGCCAGCAGTTTACAGGCAGGGGATGCAGATACGCAGTATTTT,CASSLQAGDADTQYF
TRBJ2-7,-,TRBV7-2,-,TGTGCCAGCAGCTGGACGGGGAGCTCCTACGAGCAGTACTTC,CASSWTGSSYEQYF
TRBJ2-5,-,TRBV9,-,TGTGCCAGCAGCGTAAGAGGGGTCCAAGAGACCCAGTACTTC,CASSVRGVQETQYF
TRBJ1-6,-,TRBV2,-,TGTGCCAGCAGTGAAGCACAAGCCGAAACCCTCCACTTT,CASSEAQAETLHF
TRBJ2-1,TRBD2,TRBV7-8,many,TGTGCCAGCAGCCACCTAGCGGGGGGCCCTTCCAATGAGCAGTTCTTC,CASSHLAGGPSNEQFF
TRBJ2-7,-,TRBV13,many,TGTGCCAGCAGCTTAGGCCGAGGACTCACCTACGAGCAGTACTTC,CASSLGRGLTYEQYF
TRBJ1-2,TRBD1,TRBV7-9,many,TGTGCCAGCAGTATGCTACAGGGGTTGGAGGGCTACACCTTC,CASSMLQGLEGYTF
TRBJ2-1,TRBD2,TRBV2,-,TGTGCCAGCAGGGGACTAGCTTATCCCAATGAGCAGTTCTTC,CASRGLAYPNEQFF
TRBJ1-5,-,TRBV28,many,TGTGCCAGCAGTCCAGCGGGCGGGGGAGGTCAGCCCCAGCATTTT,CASSPAGGGGQPQHF
TRBJ1-5,-,TRBV2,few,TGTGCCAGCAGTGAAGCGGGAGATCCTAATCAGCCCCAGCATTTT,CASSEAGDPNQPQHF
TRBJ2-1,-,TRBV20-1,few,TGCAGTGCTGGACCGGATTGGGTGTACAATGAGCAGTTCTTC,CSAGPDWVYNEQFF
TRBJ2-1,TRBD2,TRBV15,-,TGTGCCACCAGCAGAGAGCGGGGGGGAGCTTACAATGAGCAGTTCTTC,CATSRERGGAYNEQFF
TRBJ1-2,-,TRBV10-3,-,TGTGCCACCAGCGGGCGGAACTATGGCTACACCTTC,CATSGRNYGYTF
TRBJ1-2,-,TRBV6-5,many,TGTGCCAGCAGTTACGACCGAAGCTATGGCTACACCTTC,CASSYDRSYGYTF
TRBJ2-7,TRBD2,TRBV9,-,TGCGCCAGCAGGGCGGGAGCCTACGAGCAGTACTTC,CASRAGAYEQYF
TRBJ2-7,-,TRBV20-1,-,TGCAGTGCTAGCCCGGGCAGCTACGAGCAGTACTTC,CSASPGSYEQYF
TRBJ1-2,-,TRBV24-1,-,TGTGCCACCAGTGATACAAACTATGGCTACACCTTC,CATSDTNYGYTF
TRBJ1-4,-,TRBV15,-,TGTGCCACCAGCAGAGACTTTGAAGGGGGTCACGAAAAACTGTTTTTT,CATSRDFEGGHEKLFF
TRBJ1-5,TRBD1,TRBV2,many,TGTGCCAGCAGCACAGGGGAATCACCCTATCAGCCCCAGCATTTT,CASSTGESPYQPQHF
TRBJ1-2,TRBD1,TRBV6-5,-,TGTGCCAGCAGTTCCCCCGGGACAGGGCGGGAAGGCTACACCTTC,CASSSPGTGREGYTF
TRBJ2-7,-,TRBV2,-,TGTGCCACCTCCACAGGGAGGCCGAACGAGCAGTACTTC,CATSTGRPNEQYF
TRBJ2-1,-,TRBV10-1,-,TGCGCCAGCAGTGAGTGGGGGGGGCGCAATTTC,CASSEWGGRNF
TRBJ1-6,-,TRBV10-1,-,TGCGCCAGCAGTGACAACCGCGGTTCACCCCTCCACTTT,CASSDNRGSPLHF
TRBJ1-4,-,TRBV19,-,TGTGCCAGTAGTAGCAGGGGTAATGAAAAACTGTTTTTT,CASSSRGNEKLFF
TRBJ2-5,TRBD1,TRBV4-2,few,TGTGCCAGCAGCCAAGAATCTGGGGCAGGGGGCCAAGAGACCCAGTACTTC,CASSQESGAGGQETQYF